The 5 T cell receptor beta chains below come from one sample, sequenced in a study of beta chain features in type 1 diabetes. Study-wide results and caveats: Significant though moderate, a shortening of TCRB CDR3s appeared in all four CD4+ subsets of Type 1 diabetes patients.

Their cognate antigens are unknown. TCRB transcripts that were expressed got sequenced, as all of the isolated RNA had been reverse transcribed. Some clones are missing from TCRdb's copy, which holds only in-frame ones; the method was immunoSEQ multiplex PCR. Altogether 500,000 to 650,000 clones are present, 9.5% to 15% being singletons, with the ten largest covering more than 0.1%. The sequenced sample consisted of naive CD4+ T cells from blood. Receptor source: a man aged 25 to 45 with type 1 diabetes.

This clone was seen a handful of times. Distinct nucleotide sequences in the sample also encode this CDR3. The chain joins TRBV7-2 to TRBJ2-3; the D is unclear. V was pared by 5 bases and J by 2 bases, with 5 bases between. The germline V gene encodes CDR1 SGHTA and CDR2 FQGNSA. The CDR3 totals 12 residues. Here the CDR3 DNA reads TGTGCCAGCAGCCCCTACACAGATACGCAGTATTTT. As protein: CASSPYTDTQYF.

This clone was observed a few times. The gene calls are TRBV25-1 and TRBJ2-5, with D possibly matching TRBD2 (5 bases). Germline values: CDR1 MGHDK, CDR2 SYGVNS. The CDR3 sequence is 14 residues long. V dropped 7 bases and J dropped 1 base, with 13 bases sitting between them. CDR3 protein: CASTQRGTQETQYF. DNA of the CDR3: TGTGCCAGCACCCAACGGGGTACCCAAGAGACCCAGTACTTC.

The rearrangement joins TRBV25-1 to TRBJ1-3; a possible D gene is TRBD1 (5 bases). Between the trimmed V and J ends, which lost 7 bases and 4 bases, there was a span of 11 bases. This CDR3 has 13 residues. Germline assignment: CDR1 MGHDK and CDR2 SYGVNS. As DNA, the CDR3 is TGTGCCAGCAACTCAGGGTTCGGAAACACCATATATTTT. This sequence encodes CASNSGFGNTIYF. Complete variable domain (other parts from reference TRBV25-1 and TRBJ1-3): EADIYQTPRYLVIGTGKKITLECSQTMGHDKMYWYQQDPGMELHLIHYSYGVNSTEKGDLSSESTVSRIRTEHFPLTLESARPSHTSQYLCASNSGFGNTIYFGEGSWLTVV.

This clone showed up just a few times. The V and J genes are TRBV29-1 and TRBJ2-3; TRBD2 might be the D (6 bases). Germline V gives CDR1 SQVTM, CDR2 ANQGSEA. V lost 4 bases and J lost 6, with 11 bases in between. CDR3 length: 12 residues. Here the CDR3 DNA reads TGCAGCGTTGGACTAGAAAGTGATACGCAGTATTTT. Protein: CSVGLESDTQYF.

This clone was counted a few times. The chain combines TRBV19 with TRBJ1-5; TRBD1 aligns across 7 bases. Germline CDR1 LNHDA, CDR2 SQIVND (reference sequence). The CDR3 runs to 15 residues. V lost 2 bases to trimming and J lost 4 bases; unmatched junction nucleotides: 5. The CDR3 DNA is TGTGCCAGTAGTATACTGGGGACAGCAAATCAGCCCCAGCATTTT. Residues: CASSILGTANQPQHF. Together with reference TRBV19 and TRBJ1-5, the CDR3 gives the full variable domain: DGGITQSPKYLFRKEGQNVTLSCEQNLNHDAMYWYRQDPGQGLRLIYYSQIVNDFQKGDIAEGYSVSREKKESFPLTVTSAQKNPTAFYLCASSILGTANQPQHFGDGTRLSIL.